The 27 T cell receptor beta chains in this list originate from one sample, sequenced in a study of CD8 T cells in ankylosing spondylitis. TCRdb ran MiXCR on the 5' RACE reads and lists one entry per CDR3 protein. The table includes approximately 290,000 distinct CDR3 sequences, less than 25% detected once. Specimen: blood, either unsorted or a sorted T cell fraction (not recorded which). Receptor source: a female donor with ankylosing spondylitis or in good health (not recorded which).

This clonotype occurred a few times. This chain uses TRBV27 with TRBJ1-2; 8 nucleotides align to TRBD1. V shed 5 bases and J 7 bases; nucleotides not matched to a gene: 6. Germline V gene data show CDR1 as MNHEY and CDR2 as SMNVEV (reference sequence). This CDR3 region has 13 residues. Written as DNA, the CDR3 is TGTGCCAGCAGTCAACAGGGGGTCGGTGGCTACACCTTC. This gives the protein CASSQQGVGGYTF.

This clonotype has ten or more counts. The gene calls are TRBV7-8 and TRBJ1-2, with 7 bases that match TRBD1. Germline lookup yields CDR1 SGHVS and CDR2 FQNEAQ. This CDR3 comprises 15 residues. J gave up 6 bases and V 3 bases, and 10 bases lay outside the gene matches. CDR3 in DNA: TGTGCCAGCAGCTTGCTCCTCGAAAGGGGGCATGGCTACACCTTC. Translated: CASSLLLERGHGYTF. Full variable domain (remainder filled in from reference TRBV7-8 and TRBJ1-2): GAGVSQSPRYKVAKRGQDVALRCDPISGHVSLFWYQQALGQGPEFLTYFQNEAQLDKSGLPSDRFFAERPEGSVSTLKIQRTQQEDSAVYLCASSLLLERGHGYTFGSGTRLTVV.

The CDR3 DNA sequence: TGCGCCAGCAGCCAAGTTTCTTTCGAGGGAGGGCCCCCCTTCTCGGATGAGCAGTTCTTC. As protein: CASSQVSFEGGPPFSDEQFF. The V call is TRBV4-3, the J call TRBJ2-1; 7 nucleotides align to TRBD2. The trim removed 1 base at V and 8 bases at J, leaving 23 bases unmatched. This CDR3 region has 20 residues. CDR1 is LGHNA, CDR2 YSLEER, per germline.

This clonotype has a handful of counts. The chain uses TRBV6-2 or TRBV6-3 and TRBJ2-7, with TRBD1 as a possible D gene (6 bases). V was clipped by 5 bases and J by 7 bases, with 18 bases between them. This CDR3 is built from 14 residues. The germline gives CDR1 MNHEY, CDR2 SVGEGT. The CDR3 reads CASSRGGIGLEQYF. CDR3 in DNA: TGTGCCAGCAGTCGAGGGGGTATTGGATTGGAGCAGTACTTC.

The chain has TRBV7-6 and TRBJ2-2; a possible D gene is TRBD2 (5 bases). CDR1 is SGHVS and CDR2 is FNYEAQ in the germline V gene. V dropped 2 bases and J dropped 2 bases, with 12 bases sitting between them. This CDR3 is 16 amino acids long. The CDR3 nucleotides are TGTGCCAGCAGCTTAAACGGGGATAAAAACACCGGGGAGCTGTTTTTT. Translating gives CASSLNGDKNTGELFF.

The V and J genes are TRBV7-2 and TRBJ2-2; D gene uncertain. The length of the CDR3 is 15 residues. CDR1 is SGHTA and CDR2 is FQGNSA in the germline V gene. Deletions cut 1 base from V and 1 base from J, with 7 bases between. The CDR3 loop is CASSLDRVNTGELFF. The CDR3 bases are TGTGCCAGCAGCTTAGATAGGGTGAACACCGGGGAGCTGTTTTTT.

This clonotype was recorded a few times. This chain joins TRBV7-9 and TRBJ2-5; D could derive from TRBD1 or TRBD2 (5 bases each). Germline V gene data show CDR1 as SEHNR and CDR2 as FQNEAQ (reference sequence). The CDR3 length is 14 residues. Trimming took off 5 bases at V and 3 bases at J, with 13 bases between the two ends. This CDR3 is CASSLGPGKETQYF. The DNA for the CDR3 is TGTGCCAGCAGCCTGGGACCGGGAAAAGAGACCCAGTACTTC.

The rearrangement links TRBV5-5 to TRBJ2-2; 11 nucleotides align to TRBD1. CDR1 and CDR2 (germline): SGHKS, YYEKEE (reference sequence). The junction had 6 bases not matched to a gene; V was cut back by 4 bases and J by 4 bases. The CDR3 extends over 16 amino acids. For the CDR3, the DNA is TGTGCCAGCAGCCCGCCCGGGACAGGGGGCACCGGGGAGCTGTTTTTT. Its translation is CASSPPGTGGTGELFF.

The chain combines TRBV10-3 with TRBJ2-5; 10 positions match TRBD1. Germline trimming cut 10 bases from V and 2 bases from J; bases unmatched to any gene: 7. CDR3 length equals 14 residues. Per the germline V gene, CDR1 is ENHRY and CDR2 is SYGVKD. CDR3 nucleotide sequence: TGTGCCACCGGACAGGGGGGAGGGCAAGAGACCCAGTACTTC. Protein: CATGQGGGQETQYF.

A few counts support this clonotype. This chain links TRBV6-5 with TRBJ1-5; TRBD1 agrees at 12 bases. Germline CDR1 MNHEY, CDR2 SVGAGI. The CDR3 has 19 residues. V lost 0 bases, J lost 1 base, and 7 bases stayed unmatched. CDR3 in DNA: TGTGCCAGCAGTTACTCGAAGGGACAGGGGGCGATAAGCAATCAGCCCCAGCATTTT. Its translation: CASSYSKGQGAISNQPQHF.

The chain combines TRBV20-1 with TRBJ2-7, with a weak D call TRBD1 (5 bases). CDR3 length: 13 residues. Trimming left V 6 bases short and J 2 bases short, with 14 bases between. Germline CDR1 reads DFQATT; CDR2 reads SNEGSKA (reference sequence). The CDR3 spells CSAPKAGTYEQYF. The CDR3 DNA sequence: TGCAGTGCCCCGAAGGCAGGGACCTACGAGCAGTACTTC.

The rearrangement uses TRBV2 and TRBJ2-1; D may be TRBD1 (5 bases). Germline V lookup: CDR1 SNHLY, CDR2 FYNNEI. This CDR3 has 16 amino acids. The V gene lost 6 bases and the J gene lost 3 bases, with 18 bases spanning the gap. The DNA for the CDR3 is TGTGCCAGCAGCAAGACAGAGCGAATACTCTACAATGAGCAGTTCTTC. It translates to CASSKTERILYNEQFF.

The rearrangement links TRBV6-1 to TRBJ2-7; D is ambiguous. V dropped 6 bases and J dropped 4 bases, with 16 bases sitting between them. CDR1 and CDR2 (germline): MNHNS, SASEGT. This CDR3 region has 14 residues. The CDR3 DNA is TGTGCCAGCAGCGTCGATGGTGGCCTGTACGAGCAGTACTTC. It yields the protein CASSVDGGLYEQYF.

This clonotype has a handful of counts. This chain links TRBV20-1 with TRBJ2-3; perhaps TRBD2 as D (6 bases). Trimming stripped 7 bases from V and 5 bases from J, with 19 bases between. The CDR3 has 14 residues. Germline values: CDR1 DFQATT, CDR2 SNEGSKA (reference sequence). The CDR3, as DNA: TGCAGTGTCAGGGTGGGAATGGGGGGAGATACGCAGTATTTT. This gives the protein CSVRVGMGGDTQYF.

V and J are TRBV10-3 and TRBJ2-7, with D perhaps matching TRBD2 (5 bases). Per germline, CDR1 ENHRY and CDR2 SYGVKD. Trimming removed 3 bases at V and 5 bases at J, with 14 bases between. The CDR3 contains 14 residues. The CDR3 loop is CAISEGRSGHEQYF. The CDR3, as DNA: TGTGCCATCAGTGAAGGCAGGAGCGGCCACGAGCAGTACTTC.

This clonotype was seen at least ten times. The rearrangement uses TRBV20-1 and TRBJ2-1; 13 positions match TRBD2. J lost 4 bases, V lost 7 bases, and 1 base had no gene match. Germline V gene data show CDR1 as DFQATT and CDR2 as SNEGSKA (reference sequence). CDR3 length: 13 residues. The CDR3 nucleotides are TGCAGTGGGGGACTAGCGGGATACAATGAGCAGTTCTTC. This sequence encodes CSGGLAGYNEQFF.

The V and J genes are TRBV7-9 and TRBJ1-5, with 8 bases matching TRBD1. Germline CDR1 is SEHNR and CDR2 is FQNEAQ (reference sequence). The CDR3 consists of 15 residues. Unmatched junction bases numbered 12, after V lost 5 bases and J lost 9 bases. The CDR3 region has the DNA TGTGCCAGCAGCCCCGGACAGGGACGTTTCGTGCCCCAGCATTTT. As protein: CASSPGQGRFVPQHF.

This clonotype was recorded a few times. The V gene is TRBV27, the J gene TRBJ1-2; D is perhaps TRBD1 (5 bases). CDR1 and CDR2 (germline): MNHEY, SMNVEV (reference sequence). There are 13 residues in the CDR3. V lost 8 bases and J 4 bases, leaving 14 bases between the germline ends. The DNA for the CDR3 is TGTGCCAGCCGTCGGCAGGGAGTCTATGGCTACACCTTC. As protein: CASRRQGVYGYTF.

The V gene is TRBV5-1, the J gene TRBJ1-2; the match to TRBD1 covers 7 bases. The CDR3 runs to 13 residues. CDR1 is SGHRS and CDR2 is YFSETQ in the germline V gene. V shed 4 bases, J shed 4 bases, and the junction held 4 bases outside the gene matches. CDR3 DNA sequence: TGCGCCAGCAGCACGTGGGACAGCTATGGCTACACCTTC. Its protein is CASSTWDSYGYTF.

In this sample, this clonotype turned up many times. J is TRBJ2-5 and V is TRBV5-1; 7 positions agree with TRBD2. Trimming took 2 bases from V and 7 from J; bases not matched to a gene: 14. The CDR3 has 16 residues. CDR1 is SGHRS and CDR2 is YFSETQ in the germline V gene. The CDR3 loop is CASSLLAGGPRGTQYF. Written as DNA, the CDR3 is TGCGCCAGCAGCTTATTAGCGGGCGGCCCAAGAGGGACCCAGTACTTC.

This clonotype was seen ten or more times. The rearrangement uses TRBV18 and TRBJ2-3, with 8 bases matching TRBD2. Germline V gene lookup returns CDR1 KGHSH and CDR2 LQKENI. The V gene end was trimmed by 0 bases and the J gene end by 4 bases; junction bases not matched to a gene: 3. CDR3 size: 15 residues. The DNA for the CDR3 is TGTGCCAGCTCACCACCGACGGGAGGGTCAGATACGCAGTATTTT. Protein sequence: CASSPPTGGSDTQYF.

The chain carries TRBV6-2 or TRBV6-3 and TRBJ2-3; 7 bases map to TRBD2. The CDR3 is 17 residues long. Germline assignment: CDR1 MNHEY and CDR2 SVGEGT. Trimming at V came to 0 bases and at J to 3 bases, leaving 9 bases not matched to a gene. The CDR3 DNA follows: TGTGCCAGCAGTTACTCCCGGGCGGGAGATCTGACAGATACGCAGTATTTT. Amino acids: CASSYSRAGDLTDTQYF.

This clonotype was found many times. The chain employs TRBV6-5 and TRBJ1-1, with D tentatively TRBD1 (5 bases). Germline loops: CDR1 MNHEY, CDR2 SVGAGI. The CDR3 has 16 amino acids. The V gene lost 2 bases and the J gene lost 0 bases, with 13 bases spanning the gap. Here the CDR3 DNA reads TGTGCCAGCAGTTACGGGGCAGGGAGAATGAACACTGAAGCTTTCTTT. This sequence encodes CASSYGAGRMNTEAFF.

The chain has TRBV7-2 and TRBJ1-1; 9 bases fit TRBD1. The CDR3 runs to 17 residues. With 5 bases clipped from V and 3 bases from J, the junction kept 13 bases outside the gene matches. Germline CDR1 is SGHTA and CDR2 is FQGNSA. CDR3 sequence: CASSPQVLRDRDTEAFF. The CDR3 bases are TGTGCCAGCAGCCCCCAAGTCCTGCGGGACAGGGACACTGAAGCTTTCTTT.

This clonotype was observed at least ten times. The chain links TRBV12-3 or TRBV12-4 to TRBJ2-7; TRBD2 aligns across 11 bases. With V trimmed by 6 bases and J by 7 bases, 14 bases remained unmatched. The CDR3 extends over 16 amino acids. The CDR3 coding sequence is TGTGCCAGCAGCCTTCCCTTACTAGCGGGAGCTTCTGAGCAGTACTTC. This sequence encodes CASSLPLLAGASEQYF.

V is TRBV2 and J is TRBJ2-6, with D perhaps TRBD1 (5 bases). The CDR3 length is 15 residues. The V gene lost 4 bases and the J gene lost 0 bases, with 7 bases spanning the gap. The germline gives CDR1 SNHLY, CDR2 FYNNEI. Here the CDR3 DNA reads TGTGCCAGCAGTGCAGGGTTCTCTGGGGCCAACGTCCTGACTTTC. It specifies CASSAGFSGANVLTF.

Written as DNA, the CDR3 is TGCAGTGCTAGCTTTATGAGGAATGAGCAGTTCTTC. Its translation is CSASFMRNEQFF. The rearrangement joins TRBV20-1 to TRBJ2-1; D not resolved. The V and J ends lost 3 bases and 7 bases respectively, with 10 bases between them. This CDR3 is built from 12 residues. From germline, CDR1 is DFQATT and CDR2 SNEGSKA (reference sequence).